Listed below are T cell receptor beta chains from one sample, sequenced in a study of blood T cell repertoires in COVID-19. TCRdb's copy holds only in-frame clones and misses some; the assay was immunoSEQ multiplex PCR. The sample includes about 210,000 clones, about 76% of them seen just once. Specimen: PBMCs or T cells enriched from blood (not recorded which). These receptors were obtained from a woman between 45 and 65 years old with acute COVID-19. Each CDR3 is given with its conserved first and last residue.

CDR3	V
CASSRGRIDRVGYTF	TRBV19
CASSPPNTGPFRYEQYF	TRBV9
CASSATGMGGYTF	TRBV9
CASSLGATINSPLHF	TRBV5-6
CASSEGNRQETQYF	TRBV2
CASSYIQGSRETQYF	TRBV6-5
CASSVFTGGTNTGELFF	TRBV9
CASSSTIAGPTKQYF	TRBV11-2
CASSLGEGTQYF	TRBV11-3
CASRGQGLTYNEQFF	TRBV19
CASSPPGQGPTYEQYF	TRBV18
CASSYSLLGLAGDKETQYF	TRBV6-2/TRBV6-3
CSVASGAISGNTIYF	TRBV29-1
CASRSSGGASDTQYF	TRBV28
CASASRGGVTDTQYF	TRBV28
CASSLGQLSYEQYF	TRBV18
CASSWRLAGEETQYF	TRBV5-1
CASRLTGVTEAFF	TRBV6-5
CASSTTGTGASEQYF	TRBV19
CASSMTGGLGELFF	TRBV7-2
CASGLVLSPGFNTEAFF	TRBV12-5
CASSVMDRGGTDTQYF	TRBV9
CASSLAGGGTGELFF	TRBV7-8
CASSKQGFNEKLFF	TRBV27
CASSLELGQGYGYTF	TRBV7-9
CASSPAGTSGTRGSIQYF	TRBV7-6
CSATSSYGYTF	TRBV20-1
CASSTGQGGINNEQFF	TRBV7-9
CASSVGRLAGVHEQYF	TRBV9
CASKETNNEKLFF	TRBV12-3/TRBV12-4
CASRSSGGAFNEQYF	TRBV28
CSVEGAHSGLRTEAFF	TRBV29-1
CASSEKVGTSSYEQYF	TRBV6-1
CASSHLVGQGALGYGYTF	TRBV4-3
CASSLNAVNTEAFF	TRBV7-3
CASSHLGRGYDEQFF	TRBV4-1
CASSSRGGRQETQYF	TRBV19
CASSLATEAGQGGNIQYF	TRBV7-2
CASSYGTGIGYTF	TRBV6-2/TRBV6-3
CASSRTSGGGGTDTQYF	TRBV2
CASSFLPGQGLRSYGYTF	TRBV5-4
CASSQDMAASYNEQFF	TRBV4-1